One T cell receptor beta chain is described in this entry. Its target is not known. These data are taken from a study of CD8 T cells in ankylosing spondylitis. Study-wide points: A number of the motif variants had already been described in reactive arthritis synovial fluid and blood. Peripheral blood held disease-linked clones only at relatively low frequency, and these were CD8+. The study looked at matched synovial fluid samples from ankylosing spondylitis patients. Disease-linked clones were reported to be significantly enriched there.

Quantitative barcoded 5'-RACE was used to prepare TCR beta libraries. TCRdb called the 5' RACE reads again in MiXCR, with one record for every CDR3 protein. This table holds about 150,000 distinct CDR3 sequences, about 42% found once. V trimming: 2 bases; J trimming: 3 bases; junction bases outside the gene matches: 4. CDR3 length: 14 amino acids. Germline V lookup: CDR1 MNHEY, CDR2 SVGAGI. The sequenced sample was synovial fluid, either unsorted or a sorted T cell fraction (not recorded which). This TCR was recovered from a male donor with ankylosing spondylitis. The V call is TRBV6-5, the J call TRBJ2-7, with TRBD1 matching over 7 bases. CDR3 sequence reads: CASSYRRGLYEQYF. The DNA for the CDR3 is TGTGCCAGCAGTTACCGTAGGGGGCTCTACGAGCAGTACTTC.